This T cell receptor (beta chain) was documented in a study of somatic mutations in cytotoxic T cells in rheumatoid arthritis. At the level of the study: Flow-sorting brought some V beta antibody-stained T-cell populations to nearly 100% purity, V beta1+ cells sequenced for TCRB among them. Study results and caveats: Antigen targets of the expanded CD8+ clones remained unidentified. Neither rheumatoid arthritis patients nor age-matched healthy controls had significantly different CD8+ T-cell clonality from the other group.

This table comes from immunoSEQ multiplex PCR, and its TCRdb copy is limited to in-frame clones, with some not included. Seen here are 14,000 or so clones, 82% observed once, and the top ten hold over 25%. There are a few counts of this clone. Its antigen is currently unknown. The germline gives CDR1 SQVTM, CDR2 ANQGSEA. The CDR3 has 12 amino acids. With 0 bases removed from V and 7 bases from J, the gap between germline ends came to 9 bases. The specimen was CD8+ T cells sorted from blood. This TCR was sampled from an adult with rheumatoid arthritis. The chain links TRBV29-1 to TRBJ1-2; D is ambiguous. CDR3 sequence reads: CSVEDLGVGYTF. The DNA for the CDR3 is TGCAGCGTTGAAGATCTTGGAGTTGGCTACACCTTC.